Listed below are T cell receptor beta chains from one sample, sequenced in a study of regulatory T cells in long-lasting Graves disease. Using its own MiXCR run on the multiplex PCR reads, TCRdb lists one record per CDR3 protein. The sample contains hundreds of thousands of distinct CDR3 sequences, 15% to 20% of which appear only once. This same sample was also part of a study on T cells in Graves' hyperthyroidism and ophthalmopathy.

Source: peripheral blood mononuclear cells (PBMCs), taken at new diagnosis, from a patient treated with antithyroid drugs. Receptors originate from a woman between 25 and 40 years old with Graves disease. Both conserved end residues are trimmed from each CDR3.

V: TRBV6-2/TRBV6-3; CDR3: ASSYSTGREQY
V: TRBV18; CDR3: ASSLEPPGPIQPQH
V: TRBV24-1; CDR3: ATSDRGGGQETQY
V: TRBV20-1; CDR3: SATPSTEAF
V: TRBV7-2; CDR3: ASSVGQPNEQF
V: TRBV7-2; CDR3: ASSLGNRVRTGELF
V: TRBV6-5; CDR3: ASSYMQGGHDEQF
V: TRBV19; CDR3: ASSIPDRSNTEAF
V: TRBV9; CDR3: ASSVTSGSADTQY
V: TRBV28; CDR3: ASSLPRGAYEQY
V: TRBV28; CDR3: ASSQVSGRNIAKNIQY
V: TRBV7-2; CDR3: ASSRTGTSGGGT
V: TRBV27; CDR3: ASSLGLISSYNEQF
V: TRBV5-6; CDR3: ASSLLQLNTGELF
V: TRBV7-2; CDR3: ASTILGGNTEAF
V: TRBV27; CDR3: ASSVERGGYNEQF
V: TRBV19; CDR3: ASSISQGWGNQPQH
V: TRBV30; CDR3: AWLPTGIDYGYT
V: TRBV20-1; CDR3: SATRSGGGAETQY
V: TRBV4-1; CDR3: ASSVQNYGYT
V: TRBV27; CDR3: ASSFGTGDYLYEQY
V: TRBV4-1; CDR3: ASSQDGTSFSEQY
V: TRBV29-1; CDR3: SVVVLDTQY
V: TRBV5-1; CDR3: ASSLEAGGSTEAF
V: TRBV6-1; CDR3: ASGRRTGLGYT
V: TRBV3-1; CDR3: ASSQESGAPSSYNEQF
V: TRBV20-1; CDR3: SAPGQGAIGQPQH
V: TRBV30; CDR3: AWSLTGFGGYT
V: TRBV2; CDR3: ASSEDQGAVNEQF
V: TRBV7-2; CDR3: ASRRTSGSIYNEQF
V: TRBV2; CDR3: ASSRGQYYEQY
V: TRBV29-1; CDR3: SVAGASNEQY
V: TRBV18; CDR3: ASSDRQGSGEKLF
V: TRBV4-2; CDR3: ASSQVQGLATYNEQF
V: TRBV2; CDR3: ASSRSGTGTNEQF
V: TRBV20-1; CDR3: SAREGPRGQPQH
V: TRBV20-1; CDR3: SARGGLLTQETQY
V: TRBV6-9; CDR3: ASSFSAAGQVYEQY
V: TRBV28; CDR3: ASSSPNGYQPQH
V: TRBV11-2; CDR3: ASSLGGQGGEQY
V: TRBV7-3; CDR3: ASSLLGGRAGELF
V: TRBV4-1; CDR3: ASSQVLLSRGVEQY
V: TRBV28; CDR3: ASSTTGGIYYGYT
V: TRBV15; CDR3: ATRLAGVDEQF
V: TRBV11-1; CDR3: ASSRTGSRGLDTQY
V: TRBV11-2; CDR3: ASTVGAGVVTGELF
V: TRBV5-6; CDR3: ASSFGYRAGGDTQY
V: TRBV27; CDR3: ASSPRSLREVSLSGANVLT